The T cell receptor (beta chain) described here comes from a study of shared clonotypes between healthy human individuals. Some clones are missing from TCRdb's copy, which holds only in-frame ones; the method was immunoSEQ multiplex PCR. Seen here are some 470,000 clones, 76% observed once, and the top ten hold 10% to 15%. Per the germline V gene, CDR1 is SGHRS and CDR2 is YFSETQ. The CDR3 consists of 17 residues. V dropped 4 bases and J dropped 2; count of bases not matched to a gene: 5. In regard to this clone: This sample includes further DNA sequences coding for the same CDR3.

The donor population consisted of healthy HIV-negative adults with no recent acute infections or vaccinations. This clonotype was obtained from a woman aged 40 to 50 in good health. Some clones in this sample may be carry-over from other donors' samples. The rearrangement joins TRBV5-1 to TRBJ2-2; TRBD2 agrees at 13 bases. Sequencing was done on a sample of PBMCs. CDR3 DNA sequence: TGCGCCAGCAGCCCAGGACTAGCGGGGGCAAACACCGGGGAGCTGTTTTTT. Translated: CASSPGLAGANTGELFF.